This TCR beta chain was identified in a study of primary melanoma T cells and metastatic recurrence. General observations from the study: Reportedly, T-cell fraction predicted progression-free survival beyond thickness, ulceration, mitoses, age. A tumor T-cell fraction above 20% appeared protective.

This CDR3 has 15 amino acids. The J segment lost 1 base and the V segment lost 5 bases, leaving 3 bases of the junction unmatched. Germline assignment: CDR1 LNHDA and CDR2 SQIVND (reference sequence). The data were produced by immunoSEQ multiplex PCR, yet TCRdb's version contains in-frame clones alone and is incomplete. Here the sample spans 1,500 to 2,000 clones, more than 60% being singletons. Concerning this clone itself: Its specificity is not known.

Input material: melanoma tumor tissue. The sequence derives from a human donor with melanoma. The chain carries TRBV19 and TRBJ2-2, with 8 positions matching TRBD1. The CDR3 region is CASSSGTGNTGELFF. CDR3 sequence (DNA): TGTGCCAGTAGTTCGGGGACAGGGAACACCGGGGAGCTGTTTTTT.